What follows are 13 T cell receptor beta chains derived from one specimen sequenced in a study of T cell responses to AZD1222 COVID-19 vaccine. The assay was immunoSEQ multiplex PCR, and TCRdb's table has in-frame clones only and misses some. The table includes 150,000 to 200,000 clones, roughly 94% detected once. The material was peripheral blood, obtained 28 days after the second AZD1222 dose. These receptors originate from an adult who received the AZD1222 COVID-19 vaccine.

V is TRBV25-1 and J is TRBJ1-2; D not certain. Looked up from germline, CDR1 is MGHDK and CDR2 is SYGVNS. The CDR3 runs to 13 residues. V dropped 1 base and J dropped 4 bases, with 7 bases sitting between them. CDR3 sequence reads: CASSESTLYGYTF. The CDR3 coding sequence is TGTGCCAGCAGTGAATCCACCCTCTATGGCTACACCTTC.

This rearrangement joins TRBV6-5 to TRBJ2-7; 8 bases align to TRBD2. Trimming removed 7 bases from V and 3 bases from J; junction bases left unmatched: 8. CDR3 size: 14 residues. Germline-derived CDR1 and CDR2 are MNHEY and SVGAGI. In DNA, the CDR3 is TGTGCCAGCACAAGCGGGGGAAATAACTACGAGCAGTACTTC. Protein: CASTSGGNNYEQYF.

Details on this clone: The sample holds other DNA sequences that translate to the same CDR3. The chain carries TRBV9 and TRBJ2-3; weak D call: TRBD2 (5 bases). Germline-derived CDR1 and CDR2 are SGDLS and YYNGEE. V lost 2 bases and J lost 0, with 10 bases in between. The CDR3 consists of 15 residues. CDR3 bases: TGTGCCAGCAGCGTCGGCCGGGGAAGCACAGATACGCAGTATTTT. Amino acids: CASSVGRGSTDTQYF. Full variable domain (remainder filled in from reference TRBV9 and TRBJ2-3): DSGVTQTPKHLITATGQRVTLRCSPRSGDLSVYWYQQSLDQGLQFLIQYYNGEERAKGNILERFSAQQFPDLHSELNLSSLELGDSALYFCASSVGRGSTDTQYFGPGTRLTVL.

This clone was found once. The chain employs TRBV6-2 or TRBV6-3 and TRBJ1-4, with no clear D. Trimming stripped 2 bases from V and 6 bases from J, with 7 bases between. The CDR3 is 13 residues long. The germline gives CDR1 MNHEY, CDR2 SVGEGT. The CDR3 is CASSYVLDEKLFF. CDR3 DNA sequence: TGTGCCAGCAGTTACGTGCTCGATGAAAAACTGTTTTTT.

The chain couples TRBV7-8 to TRBJ1-2; D uncertain. The germline CDR1 and CDR2 sequences are SGHVS and FQNEAQ. This CDR3 spans 14 amino acids. V was shortened by 2 bases and J by 4 bases, with 11 bases between the two germline ends. CDR3 DNA sequence: TGTGCCAGCAGCTTAAGTAGAGTGAGCTATGGCTACACCTTC. This encodes CASSLSRVSYGYTF.

This sequence joins TRBV7-2 and TRBJ2-5; 11 positions agree with TRBD2. The ends lost 5 bases at V and 13 bases at J; junction bases unmatched: 6. Germline CDR1 and CDR2: SGHTA and FQGNSA. CDR3 length equals 12 residues. In DNA form, the CDR3 reads TGTGCCAGCAGCGTACCGGGACTAGCGGCGTACTTC. It translates to CASSVPGLAAYF. Drawing the rest from reference TRBV7-2 and TRBJ2-5, the complete variable domain is GAGVSQSPSNKVTEKGKDVELRCDPISGHTALYWYRQSLGQGLEFLIYFQGNSAPDKSGLPSDRFSAERTGGSVSTLTIQRTQQEDSAVYLCASSVPGLAAYFGPGTRLLVL.

The chain is built from TRBV19 and TRBJ1-6; D gene unclear. The germline gives CDR1 LNHDA, CDR2 SQIVND (reference sequence). V dropped 6 bases and J dropped 7 bases, with 7 bases sitting between them. This CDR3 contains 12 residues. The CDR3 sequence: CASSRYNSPLHF. For the CDR3, the DNA is TGTGCCAGTAGCCGGTACAATTCACCCCTCCACTTT.

V gene TRBV5-8 combines with J gene TRBJ1-2, with D possibly TRBD1 on 5 matching bases. The ends were cut back, 4 bases at V and 1 base at J, with 14 bases in the middle. The CDR3 runs to 15 residues. CDR1 is SGHTS and CDR2 is YDEGEE in the germline V gene. In DNA, the CDR3 is TGTGCCAGCAGCCGTTGGTCAGGGAATAACTATGGCTACACCTTC. Translation: CASSRWSGNNYGYTF.

The chain combines TRBV19 with TRBJ1-4, with D unresolved. CDR3 length: 17 amino acids. Deletions cut 3 bases from V and 3 bases from J, with 17 bases between. Germline loops: CDR1 LNHDA, CDR2 SQIVND (reference sequence). The CDR3 protein is CASSMGLVRAANEKLFF. CDR3 nucleotide sequence: TGTGCCAGTAGTATGGGGTTGGTCCGGGCGGCTAATGAAAAACTGTTTTTT.

The count of this clone is one. The V call is TRBV6-6, the J call TRBJ2-7; 10 bases agree with TRBD1. Germline CDR1 MNHNY, CDR2 SVGAGI (reference sequence). V gave up 2 bases and J gave up 7 bases; unmatched junction bases: 2. The CDR3 totals 13 residues. Here the CDR3 reads CASSYDRGREQYF. The CDR3 DNA reads TGTGCCAGCAGTTACGACAGGGGGCGGGAGCAGTACTTC.

The chain is built from TRBV19 and TRBJ1-1, with D perhaps matching TRBD1 (5 bases). V was pared by 5 bases and J by 4 bases, with 17 bases between. CDR1 LNHDA and CDR2 SQIVND come from the germline V gene (reference sequence). The CDR3 consists of 15 residues. CDR3 sequence reads: CASSPGGGYGTEAFF. In nucleotides, the CDR3 is TGTGCCAGTAGTCCCGGGGGGGGATACGGCACTGAAGCTTTCTTT.

The chain joins TRBV19 to TRBJ2-7; perhaps D is TRBD1 or TRBD2 (5 bases each). Germline CDR1 LNHDA, CDR2 SQIVND (reference sequence). The CDR3 has 13 residues. V lost 5 bases and J lost 9, with 17 bases in between. CDR3 sequence: CASSPTSGAPQYF. The DNA of the CDR3 is TGTGCCAGTAGTCCGACCTCCGGGGCGCCGCAGTACTTC.

This chain uses TRBV24-1 with TRBJ1-5, with unresolved D. Per the germline V gene, CDR1 is KGHDR and CDR2 is SFDVKD. This CDR3 is built from 17 residues. Trimming removed 0 bases at V and 0 bases at J, with 11 bases between. CDR3 protein: CATSDLRVVYSNQPQHF. CDR3 nucleotide sequence: TGTGCCACCAGTGATTTGAGGGTGGTGTATAGCAATCAGCCCCAGCATTTT.